A single sample is the source of the 28 T cell receptor beta chains below, sequenced in a study of tumor and adjacent non-tumor tissue in lung cancer. RNA was extracted from bulk tissue without any cell sorting. The normal lung tissue was taken more than 3 cm from the tumor edge. A modified ARM-PCR protocol with three rounds of nested PCR amplified TCRbeta. TCRdb fed the multiplex PCR reads into MiXCR, producing one record per CDR3 protein. The sample holds around 60,000 distinct CDR3 sequences, about 61% seen once. The sequencing sample was made of distant non-tumor lung tissue. The origin of the receptors is a man between 65 and 80 years old with non-small cell lung cancer.

Points on this clonotype: Here the CDR3 omits its conserved ending phenylalanine or tryptophan, so a read error is the likely source. Because the CDR3's place on the DNA is in doubt, the DNA is left out and the CDR3 is given as listed by TCRdb. V is TRBV6-5 and J is TRBJ2-4; the D call of TRBD1 is as the table states it, not checked on the DNA. Per germline, CDR1 MNHEY and CDR2 SVGAGI. The length of the CDR3 is 15 amino acids, counting both ends. This CDR3 is CASTSPGTAKNIHYL.

The CDR3 sequence: CASSVSQGIGYGYTF. The CDR3 region has the DNA TGTGCCAGCAGCGTTTCTCAGGGAATCGGTTATGGCTACACCTTC. The V call is TRBV9, the J call TRBJ1-2, with D maybe TRBD1 (5 bases). CDR3 length: 15 amino acids. From germline, CDR1 is SGDLS and CDR2 YYNGEE. Trimming took off 2 bases at V and 5 bases at J, with 16 bases between the two ends.

This clonotype was observed a few times. A clone one base away is much larger, so this may be a read error. The rearrangement joins TRBV19 to TRBJ2-1; 7 bases are a match to TRBD2. Per germline, CDR1 LNHDA and CDR2 SQIVND (reference sequence). Trimming took 11 bases from V and 0 from J; bases not matched to a gene: 10. CDR3 length: 15 residues. CDR3: CAAKTGGSSYNEQFF. The DNA for the CDR3 is TGTGCCGCCAAAACGGGGGGAAGCTCCTACAATGAGCAGTTCTTC. Full variable domain (remainder filled in from reference TRBV19 and TRBJ2-1): DGGITQSPKYLFRKEGQNVTLSCEQNLNHDAMYWYRQDPGQGLRLIYYSQIVNDFQKGDIAEGYSVSREKKESFPLTVTSAQKNPTAFYLCAAKTGGSSYNEQFFGPGTRLTVL.

This chain uses TRBV5-1 with TRBJ1-1, with 8 bases identical to TRBD1. The CDR3 consists of 14 residues. Unmatched junction bases numbered 3, after V lost 5 bases and J lost 0 bases. CDR1 SGHRS and CDR2 YFSETQ come from the germline V gene. DNA of the CDR3: TGCGCCAGCAGACAGGGGGGTATGAACACTGAAGCTTTCTTT. Translating it yields CASRQGGMNTEAFF.

This clonotype was detected only a few times. The chain joins TRBV20-1 to TRBJ2-1; D may be TRBD2 (6 bases). The CDR3 spans 18 residues. The germline CDR1 and CDR2 sequences are DFQATT and SNEGSKA (reference sequence). The V and J ends lost 1 base and 0 bases respectively, with 19 bases between them. In DNA, the CDR3 is TGCAGTGCTAGAGCCCGACCCGCGAGCGGGCGCTCCTACAATGAGCAGTTCTTC. It is translated as CSARARPASGRSYNEQFF.

Comment on this clonotype: Relative to the germline gene, one junction end is altered; a read error may explain this. V and J are TRBV6-5 and TRBJ2-7; either TRBD1 or TRBD2 may fit D (5 bases each). The CDR3 loop spans 15 amino acids. Germline CDR1 and CDR2: MNHEY and SVGAGI. CDR3 sequence: CASSYFWDPEYEQYF. In nucleotides, the CDR3 is TGTGCCAGCAGTTACTTCTGGGACCCCGAGTACGAACAGTACTTC.

This clonotype was seen a few times. A much larger clone differs from this one at a single base, so this may be a read error. V and J are TRBV12-3 or TRBV12-4 and TRBJ1-4, with a weak D call TRBD1 (5 bases). V lost 10 bases to trimming and J lost 7 bases, with 19 bases between them. The CDR3 length is 14 residues. CDR3 nucleotides: TGTGCCAACACCCCAGCAGGGTACACTGAAAAACTGTTTTTT. This codes for CANTPAGYTEKLFF.

This clonotype was picked up a small number of times. In DNA, the CDR3 is TGCGCCAGCAGCTTGGGGGTGAGTCAGCCCCAGCATTTT. Amino acids: CASSLGVSQPQHF. The chain has TRBV5-1 and TRBJ1-5; D remains ambiguous. V was cut by 0 bases and J by 6 bases, with 7 bases left in between. CDR1 SGHRS and CDR2 YFSETQ come from the germline V gene. The CDR3 length is 13 residues. The entire variable domain, with the rest obtained from reference TRBV5-1 and TRBJ1-5, is as follows: KAGVTQTPRYLIKTRGQQVTLSCSPISGHRSVSWYQQTPGQGLQFLFEYFSETQRNKGNFPGRFSGRQFSNSRSEMNVSTLELGDSALYLCASSLGVSQPQHFGDGTRLSIL.

This clonotype was recorded many times. J is TRBJ1-5 and V is TRBV30, with TRBD1 identical over 7 bases. The CDR3 runs 13 residues. V lost 6 bases, J lost 6 bases, and 8 bases stayed unmatched. Germline V CDR1 and CDR2: GTSNPN, SVGIG (reference sequence). For the CDR3, the DNA is TGTGCCTGTAAAGGAAGGGGGCCTCAGCCCCAGCATTTT. Residues: CACKGRGPQPQHF.

Notes on this clonotype: At one of its ends the junction is not consistent with the germline gene, which may arise from a read error. The chain recombines TRBV5-5 with TRBJ2-1, with D tentatively TRBD2 (5 bases). This CDR3 region has 15 residues. Germline assignment: CDR1 SGHKS and CDR2 YYEKEE (reference sequence). CDR3 sequence: CVSSFPGEQNNEQFF. The CDR3 nucleotides read TGTGTCAGCAGCTTTCCCGGGGAGCAGAACAATGAGCAATTCTTC.

As to this clonotype: One end of the junction varies from germline; a read error may be responsible. J is TRBJ1-1 and V is TRBV11-1; D possibly corresponds to TRBD1 (6 bases). The length of the CDR3 is 13 residues. Germline V CDR1 and CDR2: SGHAT, FQDESV (reference sequence). The CDR3 reads CASSFVWDTEVFF. The CDR3 nucleotides are TGTGCCAGCAGCTTTGTTTGGGACACTGAAGTTTTCTTT.

The chain links TRBV30 to TRBJ1-2, with D perhaps TRBD1 (5 bases). CDR3 length: 18 amino acids. Trimming shortened V by 3 bases and J by 3 bases, and 26 bases separated the two germline ends. Germline V gene data show CDR1 as GTSNPN and CDR2 as SVGIG (reference sequence). The CDR3 sequence is CAWRPEILGLRRDYGYTF. The CDR3 nucleotides read TGTGCCTGGAGGCCAGAGATCCTGGGACTAAGGCGAGACTATGGCTACACCTTC.

There are many counts of this clonotype. The chain combines TRBV6-5 with TRBJ2-2; 7 positions match TRBD2. The length of the CDR3 is 15 residues. Losses at the gene ends were 3 bases for V and 7 bases for J; bases not matched to a gene: 8. CDR1 and CDR2 from the germline V gene are MNHEY and SVGAGI. The CDR3, as DNA: TGTGCCAGCAGTTATCGTGGACTAGTCGGCGGGGAGCTGTTTTTT. This sequence encodes CASSYRGLVGGELFF.

V is TRBV12-3 or TRBV12-4 and J is TRBJ1-5; D call uncertain. The CDR3 is made up of 13 amino acids. The chain's CDR3 is CAGSTRFNQPQHF. The CDR3 bases are TGTGCTGGCAGTACGAGGTTCAATCAGCCCCAGCATTTT.

For this clonotype: Relative to the germline gene, one junction end is altered; a read error may explain this. The chain joins TRBV20-1 to TRBJ2-1, with a tentative D call TRBD2 (6 bases). The CDR3 runs to 13 residues. The V gene's germline CDR1 is DFQATT and CDR2 SNEGSKA (reference sequence). The CDR3 coding sequence is TGCAGTGCGGTAACGGGAGCGAACAATGAGCAGCTCTTC. Translated, it gives CSAVTGANNEQLF.

Concerning this clonotype: One end of the junction does not line up with germline, which may come from a read error. The rearrangement uses TRBV11-3 and TRBJ2-3; D not certain. Germline loops: CDR1 SGHNT, CDR2 YENEEA. The CDR3 totals 12 residues. CDR3 DNA: TGTGCCAACAGCTGGCGCGGAGATACACAGTATTTT. It encodes CANSWRGDTQYF. The full variable domain, with the rest looked up from reference TRBV11-3 and TRBJ2-3, is EAGVVQSPRYKIIEKKQPVAFWCNPISGHNTLYWYLQNLGQGPELLIRYENEEAVDDSQLPKDRFSAERLKGVDSTLKIQPAELGDSAVYLCANSWRGDTQYFGPGTRLTVL.

As for this clonotype: The conserved phenylalanine or tryptophan normally closing the CDR3 is absent here, so this likely arose from a read error. The DNA is left out, because the CDR3 cannot be placed on it with certainty; the CDR3 is given as TCRdb lists it. The chain is built from TRBV10-3 and TRBJ1-2. Germline values: CDR1 ENHRY, CDR2 SYGVKD. The CDR3 is made up of 15 amino acids, end residues included. CDR3 sequence: CAISESTQSIYGYIS.

This clonotype was observed once. This chain joins TRBV6-2 or TRBV6-3 and TRBJ2-3; D unresolved. The CDR3 has 18 residues. Trimming removed 2 bases at V and 2 bases at J, with 20 bases between. From germline, CDR1 is MNHEY and CDR2 SVGEGT. In DNA, the CDR3 is TGTGCCAGCAGTTACACCGTCTCGGATGCTAGATCCACAGATACGCAGTATTTT. It encodes CASSYTVSDARSTDTQYF.

The V call is TRBV7-9, the J call TRBJ2-2, with D unclear. The CDR3 extends over 15 amino acids. The germline CDR1 and CDR2 sequences are SEHNR and FQNEAQ (reference sequence). The ends were cut back, 1 base at V and 6 bases at J, with 12 bases in the middle. CDR3 DNA sequence: TGTGCCAGCAGCTTAGTAGTTTCCGCGGCCGGGGAGCTGTTTTTT. Translated: CASSLVVSAAGELFF.

Note on this clonotype: At one of its ends the junction is not consistent with the germline gene, which may arise from a read error. The J gene is TRBJ2-6, the V gene TRBV20-1, with D perhaps matching TRBD1 (5 bases). The CDR3 loop spans 13 amino acids. Germline V lookup: CDR1 DFQATT, CDR2 SNEGSKA (reference sequence). DNA for the CDR3: TGCAGTTTCGCCCTTTCTGGGGCCAACGTCCAGACTTTC. As protein: CSFALSGANVQTF.

In the case of this clonotype: This may come from a read error, since a much larger clone is one base off. The rearrangement uses TRBV7-8 and TRBJ2-7; D may match TRBD1 or TRBD2 (5 bases each). The CDR3 has 14 amino acids. The germline gives CDR1 SGHVS, CDR2 FQNEAQ. CDR3 region: CASSSWDGASEHYF. In DNA form, the CDR3 reads TGTGCCAGCAGCTCCTGGGACGGAGCTTCCGAGCACTACTTC.

Notes on this clonotype: Being one base from a much bigger clone, this may be a read error. The V call is TRBV29-1, the J call TRBJ1-1; possible D gene TRBD1, 5 bases. Germline CDR1 SQVTM, CDR2 ANQGSEA. Trimming left V 7 bases short and J 9 bases short, with 18 bases between. The CDR3 length is 12 residues. This CDR3 is CSGAMGTEQAFF. The CDR3 DNA reads TGCAGCGGAGCCATGGGGACCGAACAAGCTTTCTTT.

Details on this clonotype: The conserved final phenylalanine or tryptophan is absent from the CDR3, which likely points to a read error. The chain has TRBV11-2 and TRBJ2-5; TRBD1 matches at 9 bases. Germline V lookup: CDR1 SGHAT, CDR2 FQNNGV. CDR3 length: 15 residues. CDR3 sequence (DNA): TGTACCAGCAGCTTAGTAGGACAGGGGACAGAGACCCAGTACCTC. Its translation is CTSSLVGQGTETQYL.

A word on this clonotype: A much larger clone lies a single base off, so this may be a read error. The chain uses TRBV6-5 and TRBJ2-1; TRBD2 matches 12 bases. This CDR3 has 17 amino acids. Germline lookup yields CDR1 MNHEY and CDR2 SVGAGI. CDR3 nucleotide sequence: TGTGCCTGCAGCAAATCTAGCGGGGGGGCCCGGTACAATGAGCAGTTCTTC. Protein sequence: CACSKSSGGARYNEQFF.

For this clonotype: The CDR3 carries no conserved terminal phenylalanine or tryptophan, so it likely arises from a read error. The chain has TRBV20-1 and TRBJ2-4; no clear D. V was trimmed by 0 bases and J by 0 bases, leaving 9 bases between them. Germline assignment: CDR1 DFQATT and CDR2 SNEGSKA (reference sequence). The CDR3 consists of 15 residues. The CDR3 region is CSARDLLLAKNIQYL. Here the CDR3 DNA reads TGCAGTGCTAGAGATCTCCTATTAGCCAAAAACATTCAGTACCTC.

The chain has TRBV4-2 and TRBJ2-7; 8 bases match TRBD2. With 4 bases clipped from V and 2 bases from J, the junction kept 7 bases outside the gene matches. The V gene's germline CDR1 is LGHNA and CDR2 YNFKEQ. The CDR3 totals 15 residues. The CDR3 loop is CASSPTGGGAYEQYF. DNA for the CDR3: TGTGCCAGCAGCCCGACCGGGGGGGGGGCCTACGAGCAGTACTTC.

Concerning this clonotype itself: A much larger clone lies a single base off, so this may be a read error. The chain couples TRBV25-1 to TRBJ2-7; D tentatively reads TRBD1 or TRBD2 (6 bases each). Germline V CDR1 and CDR2: MGHDK, SYGVNS. Trimming took off 8 bases at V and 7 bases at J, with 15 bases between the two ends. This CDR3 region has 12 residues. The chain's CDR3 is CASGGQGREQYF. The DNA of the CDR3 is TGTGCCAGCGGGGGGCAGGGGAGGGAGCAGTACTTC.

On this clonotype: Mismatch with germline at one junction end may stem from a read error. This chain links TRBV20-1 with TRBJ2-7, with D perhaps TRBD1 or TRBD2 (5 bases each). The CDR3 has 16 amino acids. From germline, CDR1 is DFQATT and CDR2 SNEGSKA (reference sequence). The CDR3 bases are TGCAGTGCTCCTGGGGGTTGGAGTTCAAAGGCCTACGAGCAGTATTTC. It is translated as CSAPGGWSSKAYEQYF.